This paragraph covers one T cell receptor (beta chain) sequence. Its antigen remains unknown. The sample is drawn from a study of cytomegalovirus exposure and HLA in healthy donors. Whole-study results and caveats: Reports showed the classifier diagnosing cytomegalovirus status with high specificity and sensitivity. When presence/absence was analysed, sequencing depth was taken to be roughly uniform across donors.

The PCR employed 60 Vbeta primers together with 13 Jbeta primers. Generated by immunoSEQ multiplex PCR, the TCRdb table keeps only in-frame clones and is missing some. The sample contains approximately 100,000 clones, approximately 78% of which appear only once. The CDR3 runs 15 residues. The germline V gene encodes CDR1 SGHAT and CDR2 FQNNGV. V shed 5 bases and J 4 bases; nucleotides not matched to a gene: 4. This receptor was obtained from a man aged 40-55 years in good health and CMV-seronegative. The specimen was PBMCs. The chain joins TRBV11-2 to TRBJ2-1; the match to TRBD2 covers 11 bases. The CDR3 reads CASSLLAGGYNEQFF. CDR3 coding DNA: TGTGCCAGCAGCCTTCTAGCGGGGGGTTACAATGAGCAGTTCTTC.